This TCR beta chain was obtained from a study of cytotoxic CD8 clonotypes in ibrutinib-treated CLL. Study-wide context: After a median of around 70 months, some 15 patients stayed remitted and 12 progressed; responses had been partial in some 24 and complete in 2. Findings and caveats of the study: Clonality measured at baseline exceeded age-matched healthy donors, tracking circulating CD8+ T-cell counts.

Note on this clone: The antigen is unknown.

The CDR3 extends over 16 amino acids. V shed 5 bases and J 4 bases; nucleotides not matched to a gene: 13. CDR1 and CDR2 (germline): PRHDT, FYEKMQ (reference sequence). Method: immunoSEQ multiplex PCR; TCRdb's copy keeps in-frame clones and lacks some. The repertoire holds 250,000 to 350,000 clones, with 65% to 85% as singletons. The chain joins TRBV13 to TRBJ1-1; 7 bases agree with TRBD1. This receptor was taken from a human donor with chronic lymphocytic leukemia. Here the sequenced sample was PBMCs, taken at disease progression, from a patient treated with ibrutinib. In DNA, the CDR3 is TGTGCCAGCAGCCCCGACAGGGCGCTGATGAGCACTGAAGCTTTCTTT. Its protein product is CASSPDRALMSTEAFF.